This record looks at one T cell receptor beta chain sequence and its context. Its antigen is not known. Treatment of the sample: PENTA 11 planned treatment interruption arm or continuous ART arm. Cryopreserved PBMC samples required at least 5 million viable cells. A 3' RACE protocol on RNA, with unique molecular identifiers, produced the TCR library. TCRdb redid the calling of the 3' RACE reads with MiXCR, one entry per CDR3 protein. The data show about 89,000 distinct CDR3 sequences, 5.5% to 8.5% seen once. The germline gives CDR1 SEHNR, CDR2 FQNEAQ (reference sequence). The CDR3 is 15 amino acids. Trimming removed 5 bases at V and 3 bases at J, with 17 bases between. This sample was taken from a study of HIV-infected children after antiretroviral therapy interruption. Across the whole study: For the interruption arm, samples span week 0 through about 3 years after study end. Weeks 0, 48 and 150 were sampled under continuous treatment.

Study-wide results and caveats: Naive CD4+ Gini coefficient rose by interruption end, suggesting clonal expansion.

J is TRBJ2-7 and V is TRBV7-9; D might be TRBD2 (6 bases). The specimen comprised CD45RA+ CD4+ T cells from PBMCs, pooled from several time points, sampled from a donor given antiretroviral therapy, either interrupted or continuous. Indicated subset: naive CD4+ CD45RA+ CD45RO- T cells. The sequence derives from a pool of human donors with HIV. The CDR3 DNA reads TGTGCCAGCAGCCCGGGACTTTTAGGCGACTACGAGCAGTACTTC. This gives the protein CASSPGLLGDYEQYF.